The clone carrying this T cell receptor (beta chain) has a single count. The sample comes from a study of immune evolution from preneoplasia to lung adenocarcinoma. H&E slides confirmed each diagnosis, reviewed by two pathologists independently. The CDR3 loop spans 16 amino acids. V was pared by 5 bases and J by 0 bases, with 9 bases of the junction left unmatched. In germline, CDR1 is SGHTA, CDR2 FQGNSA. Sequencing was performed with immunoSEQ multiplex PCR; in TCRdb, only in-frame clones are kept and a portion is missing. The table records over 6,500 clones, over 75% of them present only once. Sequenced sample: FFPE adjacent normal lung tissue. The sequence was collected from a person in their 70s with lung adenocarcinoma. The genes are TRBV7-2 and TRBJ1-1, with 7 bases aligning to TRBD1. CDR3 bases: TGTGCCAGCAGCAATCCGGGGGGGACAGTGAACACTGAAGCTTTCTTT. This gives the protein CASSNPGGTVNTEAFF.